These T cell receptor beta chains were read from a single sample in a study of blood T cell repertoires in COVID-19. Sequencing was performed with immunoSEQ multiplex PCR; in TCRdb, only in-frame clones are kept and a portion is missing. The data contain some 200,000 clones, about 80% of them singletons. The sequencing input was PBMCs or T cells enriched from blood (not recorded which). These TCRs come from a woman in her 50s who had been exposed to COVID-19. CDR3s include the opening cysteine and the closing phenylalanine or tryptophan. The D gene is left open where the match is weak. Clone size appears in some rows only: once, few, many, or a class for an expanded clone.

CDR3 protein: CASSRQPGGGGTEAFF
CDR3 DNA: TGTGCCAGCTCACGTCAGCCGGGGGGGGGTGGCACTGAAGCTTTCTTT
clone size: -
V gene: TRBV18
J gene: TRBJ1-1
CDR3 length: 16
D gene: -

CDR3 protein: CASSKAGQGAHEQYF
CDR3 DNA: TGTGCCAGCAGCAAAGCGGGACAGGGGGCACACGAGCAGTACTTC
clone size: -
V gene: TRBV21-1
J gene: TRBJ2-7
CDR3 length: 15
D gene: -

CDR3 protein: CASSATASAEAFF
CDR3 DNA: TGTGCCAGCTCCGCCACGGCGAGCGCTGAAGCTTTCTTT
clone size: -
V gene: TRBV18
J gene: TRBJ1-1
CDR3 length: 13
D gene: -

CDR3 protein: CASSGTGFNYGYTF
CDR3 DNA: TGTGCCAGCAGCGGCACAGGATTTAACTATGGCTACACCTTC
clone size: -
V gene: TRBV9
J gene: TRBJ1-2
CDR3 length: 14
D gene: -

CDR3 protein: CASSEGRGNQPQHF
CDR3 DNA: TGTGCCAGCAGTGAGGGGAGGGGCAATCAGCCCCAGCATTTT
clone size: -
V gene: TRBV6-1
J gene: TRBJ1-5
CDR3 length: 14
D gene: -

CDR3 protein: CASSLGQATLSYNEQFF
CDR3 DNA: TGTGCCAGCAGTTTGGGGCAGGCAACCCTCTCCTACAATGAGCAGTTCTTC
clone size: once
V gene: TRBV6-2/TRBV6-3
J gene: TRBJ2-1
CDR3 length: 17
D gene: -

CDR3 protein: CASSTGQAGSYNSPLHF
CDR3 DNA: TGCGCCAGCAGCACGGGACAGGCGGGGTCCTATAATTCACCCCTCCACTTT
clone size: -
V gene: TRBV5-1
J gene: TRBJ1-6
CDR3 length: 17
D gene: TRBD1

CDR3 protein: CASSQLADSYNSPLHF
CDR3 DNA: TGCGCCAGCAGCCAACTAGCGGACTCTTATAATTCACCCCTCCACTTT
clone size: -
V gene: TRBV4-1
J gene: TRBJ1-6
CDR3 length: 16
D gene: -

CDR3 protein: CASSPGTSFVLADTQYF
CDR3 DNA: TGTGCCAGCAGCCCCGGGACTAGCTTTGTTTTAGCAGATACGCAGTATTTT
clone size: -
V gene: TRBV7-8
J gene: TRBJ2-3
CDR3 length: 17
D gene: TRBD2

CDR3 protein: CASSPDRDRNTEAFF
CDR3 DNA: TGTGCCAGCAGCCCAGACCGGGACAGGAACACTGAAGCTTTCTTT
clone size: -
V gene: TRBV7-2
J gene: TRBJ1-1
CDR3 length: 15
D gene: TRBD1

CDR3 protein: CASSPQTSNTEAFF
CDR3 DNA: TGTGCCAGTAGCCCCCAGACATCGAACACTGAAGCTTTCTTT
clone size: once
V gene: TRBV19
J gene: TRBJ1-1
CDR3 length: 14
D gene: -